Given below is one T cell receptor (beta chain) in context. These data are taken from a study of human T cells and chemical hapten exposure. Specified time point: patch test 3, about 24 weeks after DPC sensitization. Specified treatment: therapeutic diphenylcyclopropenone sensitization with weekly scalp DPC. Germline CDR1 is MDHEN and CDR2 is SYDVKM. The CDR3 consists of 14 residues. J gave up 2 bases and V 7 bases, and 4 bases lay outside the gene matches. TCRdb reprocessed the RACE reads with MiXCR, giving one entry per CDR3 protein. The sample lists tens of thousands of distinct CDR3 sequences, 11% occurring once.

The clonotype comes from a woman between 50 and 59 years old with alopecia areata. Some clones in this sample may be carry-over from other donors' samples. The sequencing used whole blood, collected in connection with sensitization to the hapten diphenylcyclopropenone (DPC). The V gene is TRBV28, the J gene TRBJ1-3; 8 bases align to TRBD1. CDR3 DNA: TGTGCCAGCAAGGCGACAGGGGCTGGAAACACCATATATTTT. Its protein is CASKATGAGNTIYF.